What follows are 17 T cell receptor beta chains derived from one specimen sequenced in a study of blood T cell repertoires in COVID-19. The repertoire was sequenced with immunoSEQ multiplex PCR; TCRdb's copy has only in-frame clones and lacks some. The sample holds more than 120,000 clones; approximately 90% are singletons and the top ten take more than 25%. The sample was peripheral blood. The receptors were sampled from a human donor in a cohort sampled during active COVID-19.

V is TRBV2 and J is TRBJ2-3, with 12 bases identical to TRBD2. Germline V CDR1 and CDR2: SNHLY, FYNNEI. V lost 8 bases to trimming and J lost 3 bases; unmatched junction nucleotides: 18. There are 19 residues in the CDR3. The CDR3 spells CASGGQGIGTSGGTDTQYF. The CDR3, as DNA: TGTGCCAGCGGAGGACAGGGGATTGGAACTAGCGGGGGGACAGATACGCAGTATTTT.

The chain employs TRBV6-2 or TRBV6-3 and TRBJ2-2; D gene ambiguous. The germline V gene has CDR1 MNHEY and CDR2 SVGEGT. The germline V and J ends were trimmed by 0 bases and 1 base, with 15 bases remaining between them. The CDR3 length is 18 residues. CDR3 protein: CASSYSSLEAGNTGELFF. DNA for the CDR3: TGTGCCAGCAGTTACTCGAGTCTTGAAGCAGGGAACACCGGGGAGCTGTTTTTT.

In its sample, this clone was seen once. CDR3 sequence reads: CASSYSGTGGEETQYF. Written as DNA, the CDR3 is TGTGCCAGCAGTTACTCGGGGACTGGCGGAGAAGAGACCCAGTACTTC. The chain employs TRBV6-5 and TRBJ2-5; perhaps TRBD2 as D (6 bases). Germline V gene sequence: CDR1 MNHEY, CDR2 SVGAGI. Trimming took 0 bases from V and 3 from J, leaving 14 bases between them. The CDR3 has 16 residues.

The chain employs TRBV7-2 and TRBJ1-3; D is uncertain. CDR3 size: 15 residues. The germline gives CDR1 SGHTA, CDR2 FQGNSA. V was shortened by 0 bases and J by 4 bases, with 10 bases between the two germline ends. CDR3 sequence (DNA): TGTGCCAGCAGCTTAGCGATACAGAGAGGAAACACCATATATTTT. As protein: CASSLAIQRGNTIYF.

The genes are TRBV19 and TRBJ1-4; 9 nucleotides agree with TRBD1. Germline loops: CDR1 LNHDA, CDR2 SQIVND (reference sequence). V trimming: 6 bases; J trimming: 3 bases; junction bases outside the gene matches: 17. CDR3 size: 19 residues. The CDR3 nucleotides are TGTGCCAGTAGCCCCTTACCGGGACAGGGAATATGGTCTAATGAAAAACTGTTTTTT. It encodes CASSPLPGQGIWSNEKLFF.

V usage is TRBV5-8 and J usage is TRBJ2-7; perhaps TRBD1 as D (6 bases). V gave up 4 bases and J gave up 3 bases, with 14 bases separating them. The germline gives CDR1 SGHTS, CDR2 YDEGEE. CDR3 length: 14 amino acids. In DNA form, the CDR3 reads TGTGCCAGCAGCGTCTCCGGGACAAACTACGAGCAGTACTTC. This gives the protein CASSVSGTNYEQYF. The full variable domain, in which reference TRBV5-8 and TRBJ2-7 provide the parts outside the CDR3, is EAGVTQSPTHLIKTRGQQATLRCSPISGHTSVYWYQQALGLGLQFLLWYDEGEERNRGNFPPRFSGRQFPNYSSELNVNALELEDSALYLCASSVSGTNYEQYFGPGTRLTVT.

In DNA, the CDR3 is TGTGCCAGCAGCTCCCGGGACAGGGGTGCCTATGGCTACACCTTC. It codes for CASSSRDRGAYGYTF. The J gene is TRBJ1-2, the V gene TRBV6-6; 10 bases agree with TRBD1. CDR1 MNHNY and CDR2 SVGAGI come from the germline V gene (reference sequence). V shed 6 bases, J shed 4 bases, and the junction held 8 bases outside the gene matches. The CDR3 spans 15 residues.

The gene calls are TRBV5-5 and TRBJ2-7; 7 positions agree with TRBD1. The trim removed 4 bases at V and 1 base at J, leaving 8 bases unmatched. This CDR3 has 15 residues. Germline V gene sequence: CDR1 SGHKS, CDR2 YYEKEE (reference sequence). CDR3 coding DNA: TGTGCCAGCAGCCGCACCGGGACAGATTCCTACGAGCAGTACTTC. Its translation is CASSRTGTDSYEQYF.

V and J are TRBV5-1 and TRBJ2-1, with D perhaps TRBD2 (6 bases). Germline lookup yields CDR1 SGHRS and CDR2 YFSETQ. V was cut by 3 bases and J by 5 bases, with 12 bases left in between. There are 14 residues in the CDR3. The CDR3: CASSSLGGDNEQFF. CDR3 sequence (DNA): TGCGCCAGCAGCTCCCTTGGAGGGGACAATGAGCAGTTCTTC.

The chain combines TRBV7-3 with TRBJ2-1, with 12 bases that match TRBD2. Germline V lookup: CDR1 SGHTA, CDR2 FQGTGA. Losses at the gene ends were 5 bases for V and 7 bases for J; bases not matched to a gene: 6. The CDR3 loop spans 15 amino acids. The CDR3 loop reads CASSPLGLAGNEQFF. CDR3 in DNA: TGTGCCAGCAGCCCCCTGGGACTAGCGGGTAATGAGCAGTTCTTC.

The DNA of the CDR3 is TGTGCCAGCAGTCCACAGACACCCTCTGGAAACACCATATATTTT. Encoded protein: CASSPQTPSGNTIYF. The chain carries TRBV6-5 and TRBJ1-3; no firm D call. The germline CDR1 and CDR2 sequences are MNHEY and SVGAGI. Between the trimmed V and J ends, which lost 5 bases and 0 bases, there was a span of 11 bases. The CDR3 loop spans 15 amino acids.

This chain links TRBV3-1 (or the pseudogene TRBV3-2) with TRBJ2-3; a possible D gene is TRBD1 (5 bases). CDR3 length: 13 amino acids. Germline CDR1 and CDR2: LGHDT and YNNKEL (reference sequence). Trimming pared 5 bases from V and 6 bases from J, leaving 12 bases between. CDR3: CASSSRGADTQYF. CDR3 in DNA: TGTGCCAGCAGCTCGCGTGGGGCTGATACGCAGTATTTT.

The CDR3 region has the DNA TGTGCCAGCAGCCCCATAGCGGGGTCGGTGGAGCAGTTCTTC. Translating gives CASSPIAGSVEQFF. The chain employs TRBV7-3 and TRBJ2-1; 8 bases are shared with TRBD2. The CDR3 consists of 14 residues. J gave up 10 bases and V 5 bases, and 10 bases lay outside the gene matches. Germline values: CDR1 SGHTA, CDR2 FQGTGA.

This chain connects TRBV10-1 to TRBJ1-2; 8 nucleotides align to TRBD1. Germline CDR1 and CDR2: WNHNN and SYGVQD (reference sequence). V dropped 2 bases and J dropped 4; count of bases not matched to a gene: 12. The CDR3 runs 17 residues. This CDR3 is CASSESFRRGRVYGYTF. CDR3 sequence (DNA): TGCGCCAGCAGTGAGAGTTTCCGCAGGGGGCGCGTCTATGGCTACACCTTC.

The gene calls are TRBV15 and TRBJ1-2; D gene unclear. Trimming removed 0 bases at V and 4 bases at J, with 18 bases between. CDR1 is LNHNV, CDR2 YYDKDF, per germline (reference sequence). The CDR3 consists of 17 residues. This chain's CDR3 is CATSRDLTGWASYGYTF. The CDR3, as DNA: TGTGCCACCAGCAGAGATCTTACGGGGTGGGCATCCTATGGCTACACCTTC.

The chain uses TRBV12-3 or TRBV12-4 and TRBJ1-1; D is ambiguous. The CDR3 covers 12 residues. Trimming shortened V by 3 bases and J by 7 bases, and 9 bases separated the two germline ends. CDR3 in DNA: TGTGCCAGCAGTTTGAGGATTTTTGAAGCTTTCTTT. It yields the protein CASSLRIFEAFF.

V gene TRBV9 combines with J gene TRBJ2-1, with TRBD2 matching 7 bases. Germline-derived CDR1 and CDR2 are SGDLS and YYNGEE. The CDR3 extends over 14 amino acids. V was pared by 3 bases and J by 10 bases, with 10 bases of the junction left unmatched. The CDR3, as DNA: TGTGCCAGCAGCGGAGGGCCCGGGGGAGGGGAGCAGTTCTTC. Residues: CASSGGPGGGEQFF.